One T cell receptor (beta chain) is described in this entry. This sample stems from a study of shared clonotypes between healthy human individuals. Profiling relied on immunoSEQ multiplex PCR, and the TCRdb table lists in-frame clones only, not all of them. Of around 450,000 clones listed, around 75% are singletons. CDR1 and CDR2 from the germline V gene are SGHDT and YYEEEE. Between the trimmed V and J ends, which lost 4 bases and 9 bases, there was a span of 14 bases. CDR3 length equals 13 residues. The study enrolled healthy HIV-negative adults without recent acute infections or vaccinations as donors.

The receptor was derived from a woman aged 40 to 49 in good health. Some clones in this sample may be carry-over from other donors' samples. This chain links TRBV5-6 with TRBJ1-5; no reliable D call. Sequencing input: PBMCs. The CDR3 DNA reads as TGTGCCAGCAGCCTAACACCGTTTGGGCCCCAGCATTTT. Its translation: CASSLTPFGPQHF.